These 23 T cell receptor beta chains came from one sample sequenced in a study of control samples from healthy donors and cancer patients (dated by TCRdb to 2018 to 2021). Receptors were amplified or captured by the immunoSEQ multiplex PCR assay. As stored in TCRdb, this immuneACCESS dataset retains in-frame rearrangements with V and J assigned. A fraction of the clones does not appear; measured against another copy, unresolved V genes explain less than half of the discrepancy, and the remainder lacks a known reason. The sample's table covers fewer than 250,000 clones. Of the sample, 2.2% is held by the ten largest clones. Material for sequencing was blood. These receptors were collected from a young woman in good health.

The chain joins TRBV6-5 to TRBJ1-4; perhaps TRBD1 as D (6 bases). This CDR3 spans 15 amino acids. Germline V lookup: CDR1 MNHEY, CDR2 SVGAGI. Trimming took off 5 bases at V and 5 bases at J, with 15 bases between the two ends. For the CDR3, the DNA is TGTGCCAGCAGTCCCCAGGGGCAGATAAATGAAAAACTGTTTTTT. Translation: CASSPQGQINEKLFF.

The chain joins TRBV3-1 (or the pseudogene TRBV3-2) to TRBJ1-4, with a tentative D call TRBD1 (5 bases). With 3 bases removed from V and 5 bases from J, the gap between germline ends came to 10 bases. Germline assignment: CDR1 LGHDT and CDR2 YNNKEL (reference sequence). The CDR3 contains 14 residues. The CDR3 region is CASSQGTANEKLFF. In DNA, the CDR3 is TGTGCCAGCAGCCAGGGGACTGCAAATGAAAAACTGTTTTTT.

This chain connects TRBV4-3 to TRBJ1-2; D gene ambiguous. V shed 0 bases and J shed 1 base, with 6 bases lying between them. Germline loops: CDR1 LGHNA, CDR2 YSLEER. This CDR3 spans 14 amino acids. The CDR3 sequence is CASSQDGFNYGYTF. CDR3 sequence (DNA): TGCGCCAGCAGCCAAGATGGATTTAACTATGGCTACACCTTC.

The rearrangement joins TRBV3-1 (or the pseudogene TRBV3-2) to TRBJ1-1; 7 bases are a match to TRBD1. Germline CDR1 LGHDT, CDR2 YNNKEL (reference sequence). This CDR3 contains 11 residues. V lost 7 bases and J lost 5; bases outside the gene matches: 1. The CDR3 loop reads CASIQGTEAFF. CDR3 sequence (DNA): TGTGCCAGCATACAGGGGACTGAAGCTTTCTTT.

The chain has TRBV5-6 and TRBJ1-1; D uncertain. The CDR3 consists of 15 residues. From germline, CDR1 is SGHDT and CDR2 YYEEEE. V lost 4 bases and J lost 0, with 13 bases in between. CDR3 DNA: TGTGCCAGCAGCGTCGGAGGTCGGATGAACACTGAAGCTTTCTTT. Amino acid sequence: CASSVGGRMNTEAFF.

The CDR3 protein is CASSPAGAFSGNTIYF. The CDR3 DNA follows: TGTGCCAGCTCACCTGCAGGGGCGTTCTCCGGAAACACCATATATTTT. The V and J genes are TRBV18 and TRBJ1-3, with D tentatively TRBD1 (6 bases). This CDR3 has 16 amino acids. V was cut by 3 bases and J by 4 bases, with 16 bases left in between. Germline V CDR1 and CDR2: KGHSH, LQKENI.

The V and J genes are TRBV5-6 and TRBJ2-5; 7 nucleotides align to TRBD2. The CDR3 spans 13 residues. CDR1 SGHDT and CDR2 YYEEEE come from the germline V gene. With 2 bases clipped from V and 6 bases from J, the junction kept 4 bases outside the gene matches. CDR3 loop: CASSLGEGKTQYF. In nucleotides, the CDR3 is TGTGCCAGCAGCTTAGGGGAGGGGAAGACCCAGTACTTC.

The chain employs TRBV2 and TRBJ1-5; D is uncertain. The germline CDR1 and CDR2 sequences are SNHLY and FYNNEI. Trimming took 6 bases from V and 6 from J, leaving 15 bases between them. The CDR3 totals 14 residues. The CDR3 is CASRSRDTTQPQHF. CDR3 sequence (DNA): TGTGCCAGCAGATCGCGAGACACTACTCAGCCCCAGCATTTT. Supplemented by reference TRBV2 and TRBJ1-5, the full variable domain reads EPEVTQTPSHQVTQMGQEVILRCVPISNHLYFYWYRQILGQKVEFLVSFYNNEISEKSEIFDDQFSVERPDGSNFTLKIRSTKLEDSAMYFCASRSRDTTQPQHFGDGTRLSIL.

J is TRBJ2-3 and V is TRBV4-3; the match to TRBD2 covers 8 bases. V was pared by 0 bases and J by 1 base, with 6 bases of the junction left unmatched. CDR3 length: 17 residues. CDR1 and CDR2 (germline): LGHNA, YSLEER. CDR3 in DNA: TGCGCCAGCAGCCAAGAACGACCGCGGGGGGGCACAGATACGCAGTATTTT. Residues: CASSQERPRGGTDTQYF.

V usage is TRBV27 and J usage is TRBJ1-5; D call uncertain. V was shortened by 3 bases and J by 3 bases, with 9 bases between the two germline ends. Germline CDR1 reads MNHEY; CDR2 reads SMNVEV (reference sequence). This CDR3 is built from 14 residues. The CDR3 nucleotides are TGTGCCAGCAGTTTTGGAGGGTTCAATCAGCCCCAGCATTTT. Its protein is CASSFGGFNQPQHF.

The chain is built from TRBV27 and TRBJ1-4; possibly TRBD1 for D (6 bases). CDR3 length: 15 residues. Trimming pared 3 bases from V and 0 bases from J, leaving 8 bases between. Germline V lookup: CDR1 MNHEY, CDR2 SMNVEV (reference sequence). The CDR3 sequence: CASSFDRTTNEKLFF. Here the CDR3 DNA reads TGTGCCAGCAGTTTCGACAGGACAACTAATGAAAAACTGTTTTTT.

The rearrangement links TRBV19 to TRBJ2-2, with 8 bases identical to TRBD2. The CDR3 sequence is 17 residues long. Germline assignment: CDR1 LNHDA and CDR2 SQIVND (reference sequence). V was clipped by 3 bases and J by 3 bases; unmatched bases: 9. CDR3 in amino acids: CASSIGAAGGHTGELFF. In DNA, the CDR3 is TGTGCCAGTAGTATTGGGGCGGCGGGGGGCCACACCGGGGAGCTGTTTTTT.

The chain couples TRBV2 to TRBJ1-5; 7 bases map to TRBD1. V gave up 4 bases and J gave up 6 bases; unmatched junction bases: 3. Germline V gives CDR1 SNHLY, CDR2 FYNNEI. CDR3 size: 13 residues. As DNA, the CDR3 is TGTGCCAGCAGTGTAGGGGACAGTCAGCCCCAGCATTTT. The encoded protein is CASSVGDSQPQHF. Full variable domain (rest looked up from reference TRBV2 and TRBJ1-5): EPEVTQTPSHQVTQMGQEVILRCVPISNHLYFYWYRQILGQKVEFLVSFYNNEISEKSEIFDDQFSVERPDGSNFTLKIRSTKLEDSAMYFCASSVGDSQPQHFGDGTRLSIL.

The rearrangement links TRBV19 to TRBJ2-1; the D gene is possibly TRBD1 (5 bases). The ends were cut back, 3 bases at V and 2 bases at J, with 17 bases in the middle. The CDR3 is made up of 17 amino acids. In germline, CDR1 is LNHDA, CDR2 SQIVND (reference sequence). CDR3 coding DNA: TGTGCCAGTAGTATGACGTTATCCAGGGTTACCTACAATGAGCAGTTCTTC. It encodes CASSMTLSRVTYNEQFF. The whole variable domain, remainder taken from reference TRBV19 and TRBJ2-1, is DGGITQSPKYLFRKEGQNVTLSCEQNLNHDAMYWYRQDPGQGLRLIYYSQIVNDFQKGDIAEGYSVSREKKESFPLTVTSAQKNPTAFYLCASSMTLSRVTYNEQFFGPGTRLTVL.

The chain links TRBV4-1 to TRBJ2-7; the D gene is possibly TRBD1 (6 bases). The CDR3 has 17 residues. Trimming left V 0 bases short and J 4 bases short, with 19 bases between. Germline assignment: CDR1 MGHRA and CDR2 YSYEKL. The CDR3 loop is CASSQDWVTGTRYEQYF. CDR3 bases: TGCGCCAGCAGCCAAGATTGGGTTACGGGGACAAGGTACGAGCAGTACTTC.

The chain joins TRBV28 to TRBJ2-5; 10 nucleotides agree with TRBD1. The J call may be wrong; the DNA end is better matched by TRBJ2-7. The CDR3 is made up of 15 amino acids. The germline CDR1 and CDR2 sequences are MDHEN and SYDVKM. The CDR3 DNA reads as TGTGCCAGCAGTTTACCGACAGGGGGCTACTACGAGCAGTACTTC. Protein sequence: CASSLPTGGYYEQYF.

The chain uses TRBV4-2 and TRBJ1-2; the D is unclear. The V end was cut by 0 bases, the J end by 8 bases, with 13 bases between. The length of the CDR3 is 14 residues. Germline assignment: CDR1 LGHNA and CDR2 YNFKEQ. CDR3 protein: CASSQDRSERGYTF. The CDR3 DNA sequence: TGTGCCAGCAGCCAAGATCGGTCAGAGAGAGGCTACACCTTC.

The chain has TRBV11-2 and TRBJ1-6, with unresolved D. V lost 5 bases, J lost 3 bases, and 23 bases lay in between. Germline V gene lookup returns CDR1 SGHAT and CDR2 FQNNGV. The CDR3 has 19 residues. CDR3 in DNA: TGTGCCAGCAGCCTCCGTCTCAAGAACAGTCGAGACTATAATTCACCCCTCCACTTT. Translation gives CASSLRLKNSRDYNSPLHF.

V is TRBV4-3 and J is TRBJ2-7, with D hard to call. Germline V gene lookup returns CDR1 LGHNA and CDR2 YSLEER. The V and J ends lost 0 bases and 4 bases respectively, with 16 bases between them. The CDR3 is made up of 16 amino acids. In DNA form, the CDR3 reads TGCGCCAGCAGCCAAGAACCCACACCCCCCCTGTACGAGCAGTACTTC. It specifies CASSQEPTPPLYEQYF.

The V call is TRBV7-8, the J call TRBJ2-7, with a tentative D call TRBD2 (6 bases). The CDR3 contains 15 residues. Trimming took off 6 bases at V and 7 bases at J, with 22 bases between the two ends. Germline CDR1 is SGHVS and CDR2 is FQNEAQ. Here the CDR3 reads CASRRGVADGGEQYF. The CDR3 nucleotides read TGTGCCAGCAGGAGAGGGGTAGCGGACGGTGGAGAGCAGTACTTC.

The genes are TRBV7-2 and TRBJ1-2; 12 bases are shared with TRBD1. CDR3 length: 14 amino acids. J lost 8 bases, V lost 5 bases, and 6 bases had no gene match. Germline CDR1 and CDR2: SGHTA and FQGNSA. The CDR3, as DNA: TGTGCCAGCAGCAAGGGACAGGGGGCTGAGGGCTACACCTTC. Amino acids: CASSKGQGAEGYTF.

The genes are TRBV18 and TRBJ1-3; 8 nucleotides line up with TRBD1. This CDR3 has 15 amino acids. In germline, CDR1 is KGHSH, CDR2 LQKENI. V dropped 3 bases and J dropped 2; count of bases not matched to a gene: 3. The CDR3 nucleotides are TGTGCCAGCTCACCCGGGACAGGAACTGGAAACACCATATATTTT. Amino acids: CASSPGTGTGNTIYF.

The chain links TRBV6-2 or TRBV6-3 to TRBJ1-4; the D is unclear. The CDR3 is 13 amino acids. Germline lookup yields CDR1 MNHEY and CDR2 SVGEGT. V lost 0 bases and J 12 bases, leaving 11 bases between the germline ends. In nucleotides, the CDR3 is TGTGCCAGCAGTTACTCCTGGGCGGCGGAACTGTTTTTT. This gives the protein CASSYSWAAELFF.